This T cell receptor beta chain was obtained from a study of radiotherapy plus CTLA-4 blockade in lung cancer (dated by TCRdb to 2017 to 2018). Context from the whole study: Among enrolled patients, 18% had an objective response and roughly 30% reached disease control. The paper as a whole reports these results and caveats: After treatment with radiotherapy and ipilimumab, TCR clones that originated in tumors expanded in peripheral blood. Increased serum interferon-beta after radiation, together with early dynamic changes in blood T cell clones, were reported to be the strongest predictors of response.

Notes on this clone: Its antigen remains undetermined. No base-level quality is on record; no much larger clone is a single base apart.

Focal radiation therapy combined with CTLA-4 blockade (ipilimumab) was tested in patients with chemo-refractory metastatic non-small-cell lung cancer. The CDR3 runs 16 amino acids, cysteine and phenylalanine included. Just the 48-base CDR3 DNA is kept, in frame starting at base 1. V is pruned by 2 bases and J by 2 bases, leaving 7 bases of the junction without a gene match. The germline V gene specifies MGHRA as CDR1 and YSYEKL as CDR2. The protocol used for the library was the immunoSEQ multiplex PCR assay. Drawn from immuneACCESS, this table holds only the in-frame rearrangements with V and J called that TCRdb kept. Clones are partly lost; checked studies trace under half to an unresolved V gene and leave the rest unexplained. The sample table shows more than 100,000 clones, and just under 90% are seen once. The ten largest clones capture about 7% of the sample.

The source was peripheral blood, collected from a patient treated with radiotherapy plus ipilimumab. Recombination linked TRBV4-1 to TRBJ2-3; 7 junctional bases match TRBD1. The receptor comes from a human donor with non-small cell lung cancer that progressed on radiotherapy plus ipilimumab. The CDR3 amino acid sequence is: CASSQTGVVPTDTQYF. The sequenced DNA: TGCGCCAGCAGCCAAACAGGGGTAGTTCCCACAGATACGCAGTATTTT.